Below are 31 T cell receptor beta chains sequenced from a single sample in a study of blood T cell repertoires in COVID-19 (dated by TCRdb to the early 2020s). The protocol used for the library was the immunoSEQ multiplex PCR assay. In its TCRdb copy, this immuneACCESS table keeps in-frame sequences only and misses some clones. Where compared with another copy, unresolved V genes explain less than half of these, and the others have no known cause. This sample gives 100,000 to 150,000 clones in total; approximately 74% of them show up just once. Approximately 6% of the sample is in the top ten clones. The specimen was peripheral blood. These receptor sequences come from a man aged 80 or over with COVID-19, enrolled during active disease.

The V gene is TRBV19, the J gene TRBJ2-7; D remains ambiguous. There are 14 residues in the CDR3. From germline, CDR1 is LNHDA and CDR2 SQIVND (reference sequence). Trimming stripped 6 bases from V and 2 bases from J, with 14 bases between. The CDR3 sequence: CASSPAGWTYEQYF. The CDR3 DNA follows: TGTGCCAGTAGCCCGGCCGGGTGGACCTACGAGCAGTACTTC.

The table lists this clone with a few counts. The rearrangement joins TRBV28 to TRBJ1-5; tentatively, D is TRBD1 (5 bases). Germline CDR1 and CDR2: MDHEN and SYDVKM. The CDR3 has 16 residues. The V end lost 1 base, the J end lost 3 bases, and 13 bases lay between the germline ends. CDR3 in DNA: TGTGCCAGCAGTTTATTTGCCGGGGGTTCCAATCAGCCCCAGCATTTT. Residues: CASSLFAGGSNQPQHF.

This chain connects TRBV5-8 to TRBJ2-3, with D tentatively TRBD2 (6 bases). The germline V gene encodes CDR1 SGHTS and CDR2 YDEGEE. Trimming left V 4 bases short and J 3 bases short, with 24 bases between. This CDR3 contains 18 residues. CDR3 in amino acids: CASSQGLFTRIRTDTQYF. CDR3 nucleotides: TGTGCCAGCAGCCAAGGACTATTTACGAGGATTAGGACAGATACGCAGTATTTT.

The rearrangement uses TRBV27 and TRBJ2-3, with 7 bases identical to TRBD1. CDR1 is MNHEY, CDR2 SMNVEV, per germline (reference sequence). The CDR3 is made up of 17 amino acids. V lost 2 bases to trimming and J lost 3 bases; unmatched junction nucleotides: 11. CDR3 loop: CASSLRQGFLGTDTQYF. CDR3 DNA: TGTGCCAGCAGTTTACGACAGGGTTTCTTAGGAACAGATACGCAGTATTTT.

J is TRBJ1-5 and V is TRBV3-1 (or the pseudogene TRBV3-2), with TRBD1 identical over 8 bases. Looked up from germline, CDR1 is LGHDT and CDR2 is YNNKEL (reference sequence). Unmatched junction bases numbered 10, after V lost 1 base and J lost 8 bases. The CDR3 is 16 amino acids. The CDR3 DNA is TGTGCCAGCAGCCAAGGAGGGGCAGGGGGCGTGGAGCCCCAGCATTTT. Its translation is CASSQGGAGGVEPQHF.

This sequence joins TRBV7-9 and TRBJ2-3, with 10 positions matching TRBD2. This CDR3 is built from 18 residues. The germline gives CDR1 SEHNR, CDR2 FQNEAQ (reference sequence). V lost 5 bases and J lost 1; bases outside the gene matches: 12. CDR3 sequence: CASSDTYWTSGRTDTQYF. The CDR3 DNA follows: TGTGCCAGCAGCGATACTTACTGGACTAGCGGCCGCACAGATACGCAGTATTTT. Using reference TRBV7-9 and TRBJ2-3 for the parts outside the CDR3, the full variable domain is DTGVSQNPRHKITKRGQNVTFRCDPISEHNRLYWYRQTLGQGPEFLTYFQNEAQLEKSRLLSDRFSAERPKGSFSTLEIQRTEQGDSAMYLCASSDTYWTSGRTDTQYFGPGTRLTVL.

The CDR3: CASSAGEGAITGELFF. The CDR3, as DNA: TGCGCCAGCAGCGCGGGGGAGGGAGCCATCACCGGGGAGCTGTTTTTT. J is TRBJ2-2 and V is TRBV5-1; 7 bases line up with TRBD2. Germline trimming cut 4 bases from V and 4 bases from J; bases unmatched to any gene: 10. The CDR3 is 16 amino acids. Germline lookup yields CDR1 SGHRS and CDR2 YFSETQ. Complete variable domain (other parts from reference TRBV5-1 and TRBJ2-2): KAGVTQTPRYLIKTRGQQVTLSCSPISGHRSVSWYQQTPGQGLQFLFEYFSETQRNKGNFPGRFSGRQFSNSRSEMNVSTLELGDSALYLCASSAGEGAITGELFFGEGSRLTVL.

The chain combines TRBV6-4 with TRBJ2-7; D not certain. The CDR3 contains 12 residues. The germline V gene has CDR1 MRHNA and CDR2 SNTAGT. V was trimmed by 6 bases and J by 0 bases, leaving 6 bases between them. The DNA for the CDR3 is TGTGCCAGCAGACGAGGCTCCTACGAGCAGTACTTC. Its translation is CASRRGSYEQYF.

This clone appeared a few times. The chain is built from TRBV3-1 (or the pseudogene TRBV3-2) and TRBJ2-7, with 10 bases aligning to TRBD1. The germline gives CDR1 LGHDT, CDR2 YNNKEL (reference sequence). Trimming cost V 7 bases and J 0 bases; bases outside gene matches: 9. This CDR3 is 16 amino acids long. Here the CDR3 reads CASIETGQGSSYEQYF. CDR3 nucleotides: TGTGCCAGCATCGAGACGGGACAGGGGTCCTCCTACGAGCAGTACTTC.

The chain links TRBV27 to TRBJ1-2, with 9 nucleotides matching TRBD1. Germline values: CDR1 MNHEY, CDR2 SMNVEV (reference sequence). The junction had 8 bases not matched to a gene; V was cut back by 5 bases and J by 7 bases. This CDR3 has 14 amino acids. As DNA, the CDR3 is TGTGCCAGCAGTCCAGGGACAGGGAGTCGTGGCTACACCTTC. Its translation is CASSPGTGSRGYTF.

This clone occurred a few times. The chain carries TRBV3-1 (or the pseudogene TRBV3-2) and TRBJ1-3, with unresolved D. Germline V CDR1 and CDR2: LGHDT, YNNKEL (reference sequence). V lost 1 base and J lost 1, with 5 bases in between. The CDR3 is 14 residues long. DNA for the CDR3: TGTGCCAGCAGCCAAGGGGAGTCTGGAAACACCATATATTTT. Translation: CASSQGESGNTIYF.

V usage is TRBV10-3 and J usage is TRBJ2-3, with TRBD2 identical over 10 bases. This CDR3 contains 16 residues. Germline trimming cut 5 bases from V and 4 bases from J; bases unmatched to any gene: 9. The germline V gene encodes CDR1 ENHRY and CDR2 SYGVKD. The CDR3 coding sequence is TGTGCCATCAGTCGTAATCCTAGCGGGAGCGCAGATACGCAGTATTTT. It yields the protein CAISRNPSGSADTQYF.

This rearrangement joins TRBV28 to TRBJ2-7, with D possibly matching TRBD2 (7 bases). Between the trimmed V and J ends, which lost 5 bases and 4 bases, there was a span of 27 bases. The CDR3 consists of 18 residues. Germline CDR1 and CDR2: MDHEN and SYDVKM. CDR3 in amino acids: CASSPEVRGASLRYEQYF. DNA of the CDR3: TGTGCCAGCAGTCCCGAGGTTCGGGGGGCGTCCCTTCGTTACGAGCAGTACTTC.

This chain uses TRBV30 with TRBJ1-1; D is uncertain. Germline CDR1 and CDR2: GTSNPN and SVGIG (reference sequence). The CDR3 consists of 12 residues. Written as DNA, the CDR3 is TGTGGGTCCGCGAGTGGGCGAACTGAAGCTTTCTTT. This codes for CGSASGRTEAFF.

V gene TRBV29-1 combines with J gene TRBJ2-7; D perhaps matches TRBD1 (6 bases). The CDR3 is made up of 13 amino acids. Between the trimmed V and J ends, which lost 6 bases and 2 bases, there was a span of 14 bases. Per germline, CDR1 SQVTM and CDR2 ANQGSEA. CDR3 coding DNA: TGCAGCGTCCTACAGGGCCCCCCCTACGAGCAGTACTTC. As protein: CSVLQGPPYEQYF.

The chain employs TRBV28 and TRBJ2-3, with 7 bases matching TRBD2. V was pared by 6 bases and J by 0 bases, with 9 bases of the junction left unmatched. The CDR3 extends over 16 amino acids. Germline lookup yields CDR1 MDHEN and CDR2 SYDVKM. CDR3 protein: CASSRTGTTSTDTQYF. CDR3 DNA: TGTGCCAGCAGCCGTACCGGGACTACTAGCACAGATACGCAGTATTTT.

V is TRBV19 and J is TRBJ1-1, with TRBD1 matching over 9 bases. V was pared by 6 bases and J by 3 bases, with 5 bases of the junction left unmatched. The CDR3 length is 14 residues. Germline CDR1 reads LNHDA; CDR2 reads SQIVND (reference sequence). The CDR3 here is CASRIRDRDTEAFF. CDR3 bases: TGTGCCAGTAGGATTCGGGACAGGGACACTGAAGCTTTCTTT.

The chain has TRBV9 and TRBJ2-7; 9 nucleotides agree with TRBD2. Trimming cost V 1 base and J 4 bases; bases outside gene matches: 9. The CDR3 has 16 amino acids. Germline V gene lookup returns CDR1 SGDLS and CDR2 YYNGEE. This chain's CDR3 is CASSVSAVAGAYEQYF. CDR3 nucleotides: TGTGCCAGCAGCGTATCCGCGGTAGCGGGAGCTTACGAGCAGTACTTC.

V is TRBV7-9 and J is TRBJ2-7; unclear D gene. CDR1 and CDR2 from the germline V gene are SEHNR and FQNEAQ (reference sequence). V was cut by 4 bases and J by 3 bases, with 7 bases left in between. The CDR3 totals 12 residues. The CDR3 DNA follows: TGTGCCAGCAGCTCGACTCACTACGAGCAGTACTTC. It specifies CASSSTHYEQYF.

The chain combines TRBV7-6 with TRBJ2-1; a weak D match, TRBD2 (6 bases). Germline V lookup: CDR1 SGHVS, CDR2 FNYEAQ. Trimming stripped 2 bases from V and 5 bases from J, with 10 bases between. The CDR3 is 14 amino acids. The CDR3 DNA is TGTGCCAGCAGCTTAAACCCGGGAGACAATGAGCAGTTCTTC. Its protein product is CASSLNPGDNEQFF.

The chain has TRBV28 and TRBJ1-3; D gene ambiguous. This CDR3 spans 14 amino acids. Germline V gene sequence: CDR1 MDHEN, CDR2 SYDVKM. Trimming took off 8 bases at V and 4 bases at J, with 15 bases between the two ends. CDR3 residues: CASRSEGAGNTIYF. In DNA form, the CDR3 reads TGTGCCAGCCGATCGGAGGGAGCAGGAAACACCATATATTTT.

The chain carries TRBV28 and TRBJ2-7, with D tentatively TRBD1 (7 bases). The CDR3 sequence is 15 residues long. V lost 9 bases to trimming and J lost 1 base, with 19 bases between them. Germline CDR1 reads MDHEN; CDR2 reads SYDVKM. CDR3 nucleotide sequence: TGTGCCAGTGGGGGGACAGTCTGGGGGTCCTACGAGCAGTACTTC. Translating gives CASGGTVWGSYEQYF.

DNA for the CDR3: TGTGCCAGCAGTTACGGAGGGTTACCAGAGACCCAGTACTTC. Translated: CASSYGGLPETQYF. This chain connects TRBV6-2 or TRBV6-3 to TRBJ2-5; tentatively, D is TRBD2 (6 bases). Trimming stripped 2 bases from V and 4 bases from J, with 11 bases between. CDR1 and CDR2 (germline): MNHEY, SVGEGT. This CDR3 region has 14 residues.

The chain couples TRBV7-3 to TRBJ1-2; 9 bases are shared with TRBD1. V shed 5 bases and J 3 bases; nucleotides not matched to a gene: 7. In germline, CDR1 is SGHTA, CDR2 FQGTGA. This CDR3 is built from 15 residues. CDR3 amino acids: CASSPGTGPYYGYTF. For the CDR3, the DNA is TGTGCCAGCAGCCCCGGGACAGGGCCCTACTATGGCTACACCTTC.

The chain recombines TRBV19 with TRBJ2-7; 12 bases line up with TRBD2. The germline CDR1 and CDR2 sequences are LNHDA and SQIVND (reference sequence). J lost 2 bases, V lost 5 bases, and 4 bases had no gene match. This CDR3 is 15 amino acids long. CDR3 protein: CASSPGLAGAYEQYF. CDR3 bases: TGTGCCAGTAGTCCGGGACTAGCGGGTGCCTACGAGCAGTACTTC.

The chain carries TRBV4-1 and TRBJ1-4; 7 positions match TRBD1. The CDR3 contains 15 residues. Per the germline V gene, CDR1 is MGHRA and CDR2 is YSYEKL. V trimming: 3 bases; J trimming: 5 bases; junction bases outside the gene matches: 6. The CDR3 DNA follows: TGCGCCAGCAGCCATGCCGGGACAGAGAATGAAAAACTGTTTTTT. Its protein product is CASSHAGTENEKLFF.

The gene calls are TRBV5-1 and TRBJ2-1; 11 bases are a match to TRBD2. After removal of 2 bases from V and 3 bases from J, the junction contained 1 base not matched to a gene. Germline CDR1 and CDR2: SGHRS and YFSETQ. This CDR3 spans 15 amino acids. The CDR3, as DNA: TGCGCCAGCAGCTTCACTAGCGGGGGCTACAATGAGCAGTTCTTC. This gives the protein CASSFTSGGYNEQFF.

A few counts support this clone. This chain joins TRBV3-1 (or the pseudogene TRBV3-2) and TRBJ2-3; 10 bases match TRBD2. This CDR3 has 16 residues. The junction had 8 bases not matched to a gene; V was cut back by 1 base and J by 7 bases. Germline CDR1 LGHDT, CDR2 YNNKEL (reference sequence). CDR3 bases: TGTGCCAGCAGCCAAGGTCTCCTAGCGGGAGTCTATACGCAGTATTTT. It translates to CASSQGLLAGVYTQYF.

The CDR3 sequence: CASTNVGLADYEQYF. CDR3 nucleotide sequence: TGCGCCAGCACTAATGTTGGACTAGCCGACTACGAGCAGTACTTC. The chain is built from TRBV23-1 and TRBJ2-7; 8 nucleotides agree with TRBD2. TRBV23-1 is marked as an open reading frame, function uncertain. V trimming: 7 bases; J trimming: 3 bases; junction bases outside the gene matches: 11. The CDR3 has 15 residues.

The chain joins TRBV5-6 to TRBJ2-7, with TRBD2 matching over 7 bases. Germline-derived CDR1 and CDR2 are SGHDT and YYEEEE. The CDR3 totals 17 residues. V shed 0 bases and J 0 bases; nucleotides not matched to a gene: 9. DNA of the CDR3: TGTGCCAGCAGCTTGGCGGGTTGGGCTAGCGGCTCCTACGAGCAGTACTTC. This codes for CASSLAGWASGSYEQYF.

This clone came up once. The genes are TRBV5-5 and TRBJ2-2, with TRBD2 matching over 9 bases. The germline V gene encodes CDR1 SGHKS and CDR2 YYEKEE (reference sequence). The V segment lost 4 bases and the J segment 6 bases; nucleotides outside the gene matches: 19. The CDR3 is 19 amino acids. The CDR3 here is CASSPLPLAGGTVSGELFF. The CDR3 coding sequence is TGTGCCAGCAGCCCTCTCCCACTGGCGGGGGGGACAGTTTCCGGGGAGCTGTTTTTT.